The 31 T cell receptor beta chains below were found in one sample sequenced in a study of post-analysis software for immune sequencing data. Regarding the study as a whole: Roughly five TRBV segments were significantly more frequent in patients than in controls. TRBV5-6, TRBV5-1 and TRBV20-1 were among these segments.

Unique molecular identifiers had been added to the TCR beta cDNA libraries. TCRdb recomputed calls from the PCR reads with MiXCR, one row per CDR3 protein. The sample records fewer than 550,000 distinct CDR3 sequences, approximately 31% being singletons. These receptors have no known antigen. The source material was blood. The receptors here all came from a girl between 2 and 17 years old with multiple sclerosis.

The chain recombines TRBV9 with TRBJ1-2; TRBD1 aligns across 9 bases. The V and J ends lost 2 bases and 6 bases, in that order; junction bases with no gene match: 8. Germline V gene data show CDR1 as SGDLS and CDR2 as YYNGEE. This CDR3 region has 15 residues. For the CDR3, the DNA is TGTGCCAGCAGCGTGCCGGGACAGGGAGAAAATGGCTACACCTTC. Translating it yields CASSVPGQGENGYTF.

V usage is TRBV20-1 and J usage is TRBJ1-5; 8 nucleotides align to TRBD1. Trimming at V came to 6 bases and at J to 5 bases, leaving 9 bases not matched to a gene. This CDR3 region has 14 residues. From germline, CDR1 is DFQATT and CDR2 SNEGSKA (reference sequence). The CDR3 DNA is TGCAGTGCCAACACAGGGGGAGTTGATCAGCCCCAGCATTTT. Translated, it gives CSANTGGVDQPQHF.

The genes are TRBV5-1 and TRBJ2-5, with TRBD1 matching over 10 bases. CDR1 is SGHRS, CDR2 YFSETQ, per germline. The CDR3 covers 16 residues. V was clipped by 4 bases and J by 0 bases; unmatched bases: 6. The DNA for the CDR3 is TGCGCCAGCAGCACACTGGGACAGGGGAACCAAGAGACCCAGTACTTC. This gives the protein CASSTLGQGNQETQYF.

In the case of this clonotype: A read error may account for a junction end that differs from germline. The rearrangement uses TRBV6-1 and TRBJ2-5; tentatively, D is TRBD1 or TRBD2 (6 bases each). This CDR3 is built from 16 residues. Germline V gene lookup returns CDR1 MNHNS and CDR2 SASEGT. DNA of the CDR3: TGTGCCAGCACTCCCCGTCCGGGGGCCCACCAAGAGGCCCAGTACTTC. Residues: CASTPRPGAHQEAQYF.

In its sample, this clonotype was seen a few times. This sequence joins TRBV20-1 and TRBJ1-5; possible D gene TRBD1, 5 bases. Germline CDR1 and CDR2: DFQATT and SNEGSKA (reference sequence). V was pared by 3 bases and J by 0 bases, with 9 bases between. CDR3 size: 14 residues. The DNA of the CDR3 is TGCAGTGCTAGCTCGGGGGGTAGCAATCAGCCCCAGCATTTT. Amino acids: CSASSGGSNQPQHF.

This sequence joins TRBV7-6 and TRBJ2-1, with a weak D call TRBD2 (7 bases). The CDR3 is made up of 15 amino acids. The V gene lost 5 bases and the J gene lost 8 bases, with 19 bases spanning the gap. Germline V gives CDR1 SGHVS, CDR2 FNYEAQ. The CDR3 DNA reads TGTGCCAGCAGCCCGTATGGGGGGGGGCCCGATGAGCAGTTCTTC. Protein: CASSPYGGGPDEQFF.

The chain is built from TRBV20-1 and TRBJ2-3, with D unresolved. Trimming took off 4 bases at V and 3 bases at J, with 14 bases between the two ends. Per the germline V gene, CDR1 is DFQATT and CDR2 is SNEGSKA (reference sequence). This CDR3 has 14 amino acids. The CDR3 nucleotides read TGCAGTGCTAAGGACCCGGTCATGACAGATACGCAGTATTTT. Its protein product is CSAKDPVMTDTQYF.

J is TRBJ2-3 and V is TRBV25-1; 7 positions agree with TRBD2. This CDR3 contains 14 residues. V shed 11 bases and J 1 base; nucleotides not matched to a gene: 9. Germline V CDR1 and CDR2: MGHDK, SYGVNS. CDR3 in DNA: TGTGCCGGCGGGGGTGACTACCGCACAGATACGCAGTATTTT. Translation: CAGGGDYRTDTQYF.

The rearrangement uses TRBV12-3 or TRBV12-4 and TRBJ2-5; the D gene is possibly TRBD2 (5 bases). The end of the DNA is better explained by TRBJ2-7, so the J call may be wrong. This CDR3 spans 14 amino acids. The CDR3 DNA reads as TGTGCCAGCAGTTTGGGTGAGGGATCCCACGAGCAGTACTTC. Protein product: CASSLGEGSHEQYF.

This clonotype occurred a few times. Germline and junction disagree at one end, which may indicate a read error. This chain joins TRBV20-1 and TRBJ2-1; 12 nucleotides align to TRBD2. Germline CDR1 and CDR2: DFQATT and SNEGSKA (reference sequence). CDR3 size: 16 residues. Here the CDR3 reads CSARGPSGGARNEQFF. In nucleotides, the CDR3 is TGCAGTGCCAGAGGCCCTAGCGGGGGGGCCAGGAATGAGCAGTTCTTC.

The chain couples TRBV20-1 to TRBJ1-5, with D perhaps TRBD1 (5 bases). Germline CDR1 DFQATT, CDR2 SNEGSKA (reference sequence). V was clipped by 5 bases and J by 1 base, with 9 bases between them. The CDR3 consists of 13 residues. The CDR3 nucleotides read TGCAGTGCTCCCCGACAGAGCAATCAGCCCCAGCATTTT. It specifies CSAPRQSNQPQHF.

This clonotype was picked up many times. CDR3 residues: CASIHNEQFF. CDR3 sequence (DNA): TGTGCCAGTATACACAATGAGCAGTTCTTC. The chain combines TRBV27 with TRBJ2-1; D is uncertain. CDR3 length: 10 amino acids. CDR1 is MNHEY and CDR2 is SMNVEV in the germline V gene (reference sequence). Trimming removed 9 bases at V and 5 bases at J, with 5 bases between.

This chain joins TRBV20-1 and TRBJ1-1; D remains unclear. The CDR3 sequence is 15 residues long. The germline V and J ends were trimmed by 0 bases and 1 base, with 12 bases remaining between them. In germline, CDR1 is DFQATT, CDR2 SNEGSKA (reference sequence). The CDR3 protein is CSAREVGLRNTEAFF. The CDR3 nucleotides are TGCAGTGCTAGAGAGGTAGGACTTCGGAACACTGAAGCTTTCTTT.

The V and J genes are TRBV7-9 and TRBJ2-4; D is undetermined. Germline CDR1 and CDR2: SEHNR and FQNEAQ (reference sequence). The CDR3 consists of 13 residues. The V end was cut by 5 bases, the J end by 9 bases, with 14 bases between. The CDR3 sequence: CASSPPRPVIQYF. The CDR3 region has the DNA TGTGCCAGCAGCCCCCCGCGGCCGGTCATTCAGTACTTC.

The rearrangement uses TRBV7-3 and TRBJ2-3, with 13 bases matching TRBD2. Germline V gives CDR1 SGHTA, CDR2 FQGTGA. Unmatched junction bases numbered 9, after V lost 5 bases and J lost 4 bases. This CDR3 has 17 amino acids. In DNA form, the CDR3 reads TGTGCCAGCAGCCCACTTGGACTAGCGGGGGTGCCAGATACGCAGTATTTT. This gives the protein CASSPLGLAGVPDTQYF.

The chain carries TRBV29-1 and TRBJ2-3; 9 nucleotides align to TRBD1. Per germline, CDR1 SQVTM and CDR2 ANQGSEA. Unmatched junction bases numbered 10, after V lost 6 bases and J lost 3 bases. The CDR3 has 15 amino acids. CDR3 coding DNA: TGCAGCGTAGCTACGGGACAGGGAAGAACAGATACGCAGTATTTT. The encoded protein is CSVATGQGRTDTQYF.

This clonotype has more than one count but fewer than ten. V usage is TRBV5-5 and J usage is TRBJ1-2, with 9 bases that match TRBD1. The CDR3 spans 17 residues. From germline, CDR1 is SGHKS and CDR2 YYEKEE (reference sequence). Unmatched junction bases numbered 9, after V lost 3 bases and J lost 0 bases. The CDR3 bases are TGTGCCAGCAGCTCCGGGACAGGGACCTCTACTAACTATGGCTACACCTTC. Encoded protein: CASSSGTGTSTNYGYTF.

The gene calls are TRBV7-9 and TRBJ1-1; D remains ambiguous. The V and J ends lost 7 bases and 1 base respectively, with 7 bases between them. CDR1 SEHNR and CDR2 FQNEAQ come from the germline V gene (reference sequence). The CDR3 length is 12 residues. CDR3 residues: CASTPSNTEAFF. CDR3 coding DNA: TGTGCCAGCACCCCGTCGAACACTGAAGCTTTCTTT.

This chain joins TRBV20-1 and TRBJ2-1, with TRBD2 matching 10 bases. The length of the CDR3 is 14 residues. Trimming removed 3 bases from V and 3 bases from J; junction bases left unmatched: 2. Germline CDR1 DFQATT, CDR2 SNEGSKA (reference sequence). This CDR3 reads CSASSGGNYNEQFF. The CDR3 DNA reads TGCAGTGCTAGTAGCGGGGGGAACTACAATGAGCAGTTCTTC.

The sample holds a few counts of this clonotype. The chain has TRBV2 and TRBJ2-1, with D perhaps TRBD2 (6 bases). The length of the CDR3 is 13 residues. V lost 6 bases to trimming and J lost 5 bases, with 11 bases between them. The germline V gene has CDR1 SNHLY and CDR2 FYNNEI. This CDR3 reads CASRKGLNNEQFF. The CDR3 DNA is TGTGCCAGCAGAAAGGGACTTAACAATGAGCAGTTCTTC.

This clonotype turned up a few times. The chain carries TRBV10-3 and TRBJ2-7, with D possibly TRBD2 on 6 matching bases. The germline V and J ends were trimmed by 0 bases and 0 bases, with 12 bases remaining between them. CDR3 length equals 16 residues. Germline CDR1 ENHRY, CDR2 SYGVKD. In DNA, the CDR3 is TGTGCCATCAGTGAGTCGGGGGGAGGACCCTCCTACGAGCAGTACTTC. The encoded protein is CAISESGGGPSYEQYF.

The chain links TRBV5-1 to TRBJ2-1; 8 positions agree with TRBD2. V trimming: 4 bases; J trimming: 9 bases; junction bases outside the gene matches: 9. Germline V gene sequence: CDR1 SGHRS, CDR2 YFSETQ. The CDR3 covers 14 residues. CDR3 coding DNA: TGCGCCAGCAGCGCCGCGTTCGGGGGGGGTGAGCAGTTCTTC. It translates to CASSAAFGGGEQFF.

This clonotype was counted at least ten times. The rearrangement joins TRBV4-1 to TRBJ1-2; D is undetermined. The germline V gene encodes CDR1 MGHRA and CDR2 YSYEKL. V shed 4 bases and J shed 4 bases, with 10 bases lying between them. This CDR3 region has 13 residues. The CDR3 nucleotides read TGCGCCAGCAGCCCGCCAGGACCCTATGGCTACACCTTC. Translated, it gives CASSPPGPYGYTF.

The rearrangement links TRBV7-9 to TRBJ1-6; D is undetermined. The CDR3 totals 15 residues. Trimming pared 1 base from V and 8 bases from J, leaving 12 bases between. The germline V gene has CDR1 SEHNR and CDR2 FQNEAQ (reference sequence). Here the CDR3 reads CASSLVPGRDSPLHF. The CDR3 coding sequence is TGTGCCAGCAGCTTAGTGCCGGGCCGTGATTCACCCCTCCACTTT.

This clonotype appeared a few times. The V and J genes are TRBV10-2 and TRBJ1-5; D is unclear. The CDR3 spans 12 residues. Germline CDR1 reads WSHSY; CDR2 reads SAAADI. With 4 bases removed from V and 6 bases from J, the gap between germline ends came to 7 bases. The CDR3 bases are TGCGCCAGCAGTGTTGGGGTTCAGCCCCAGCATTTT. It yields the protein CASSVGVQPQHF.

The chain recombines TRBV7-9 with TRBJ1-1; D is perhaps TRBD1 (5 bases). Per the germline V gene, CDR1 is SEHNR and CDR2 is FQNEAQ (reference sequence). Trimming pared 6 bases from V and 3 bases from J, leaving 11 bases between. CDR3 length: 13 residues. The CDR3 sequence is CASRLGVDTEAFF. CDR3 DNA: TGTGCCAGCAGGTTGGGGGTAGACACTGAAGCTTTCTTT.

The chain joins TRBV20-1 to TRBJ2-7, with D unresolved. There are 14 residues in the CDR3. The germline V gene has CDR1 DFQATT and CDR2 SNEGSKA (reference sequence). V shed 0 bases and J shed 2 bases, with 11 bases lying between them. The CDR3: CSARDPSLTYEQYF. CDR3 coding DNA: TGCAGTGCTAGAGATCCATCGTTAACCTACGAGCAGTACTTC.

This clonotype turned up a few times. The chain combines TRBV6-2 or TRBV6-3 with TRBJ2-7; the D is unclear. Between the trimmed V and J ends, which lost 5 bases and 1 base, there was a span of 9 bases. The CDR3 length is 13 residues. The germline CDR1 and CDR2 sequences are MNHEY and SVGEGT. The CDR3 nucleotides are TGTGCCAGCAGTGGAAGACGGTCCTACGAGCAGTACTTC. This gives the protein CASSGRRSYEQYF.

The CDR3 bases are TGCGCCAGCAGCTTGCTGGGACTGAGCACAGATACGCAGTATTTT. Encoded protein: CASSLLGLSTDTQYF. This rearrangement joins TRBV5-1 to TRBJ2-3; possible D gene TRBD2, 6 bases. The V gene lost 1 base and the J gene lost 0 bases, with 9 bases spanning the gap. CDR1 is SGHRS, CDR2 YFSETQ, per germline. CDR3 size: 15 residues.

The CDR3 sequence is CASSLGITYNEQFF. In DNA form, the CDR3 reads TGTGCCAGCAGCTTAGGGATTACCTACAATGAGCAGTTCTTC. The chain uses TRBV5-4 and TRBJ2-1, with unresolved D. The CDR3 covers 14 residues. From germline, CDR1 is SGHNT and CDR2 YYREEE (reference sequence). Trimming removed 2 bases at V and 2 bases at J, with 8 bases between.

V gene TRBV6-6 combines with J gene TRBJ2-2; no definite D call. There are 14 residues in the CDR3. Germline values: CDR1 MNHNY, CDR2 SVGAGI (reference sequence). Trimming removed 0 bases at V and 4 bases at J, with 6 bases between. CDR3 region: CASSYSEATGELFF. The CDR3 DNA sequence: TGTGCCAGCAGTTACTCAGAGGCCACCGGGGAGCTGTTTTTT.